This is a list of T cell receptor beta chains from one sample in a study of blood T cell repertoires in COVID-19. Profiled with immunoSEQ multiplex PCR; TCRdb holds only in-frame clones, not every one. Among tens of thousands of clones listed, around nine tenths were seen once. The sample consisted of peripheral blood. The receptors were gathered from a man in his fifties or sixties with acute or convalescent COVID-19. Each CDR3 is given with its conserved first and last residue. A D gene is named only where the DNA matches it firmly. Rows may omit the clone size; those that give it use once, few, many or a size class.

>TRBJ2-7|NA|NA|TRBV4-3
CASSQSRVGWSYEQYF
TGCGCCAGCAGCCAATCGAGGGTAGGGTGGTCCTACGAGCAGTACTTC
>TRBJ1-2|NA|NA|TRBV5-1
CASSLSGADYGYTF
TGCGCCAGCAGCTTGTCAGGGGCTGACTATGGCTACACCTTC
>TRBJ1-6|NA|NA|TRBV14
CASTGQDNSPLHF
TGTGCCAGCACCGGCCAGGATAATTCACCCCTCCACTTT
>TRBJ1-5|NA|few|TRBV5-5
CASSSSQVQPQHF
TGTGCCAGCAGCTCCTCACAGGTCCAGCCCCAGCATTTT
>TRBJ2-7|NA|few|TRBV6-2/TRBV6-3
CASSLIGAYEQYF
TGTGCCAGCAGTTTAATAGGGGCCTACGAGCAGTACTTC
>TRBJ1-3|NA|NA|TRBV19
CASSIDSSVAGNTIYF
TGTGCCAGTAGTATAGATTCGTCGGTGGCTGGAAACACCATATATTTT
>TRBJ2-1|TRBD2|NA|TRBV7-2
CASRARAGGVNEQFF
TGTGCCAGCAGGGCGAGAGCGGGGGGGGTAAATGAGCAGTTCTTC
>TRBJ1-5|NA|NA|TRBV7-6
CASSSLARGFSNQPQHF
TGTGCCAGCAGCTCCCTTGCCAGGGGATTTTCTAATCAGCCCCAGCATTTT
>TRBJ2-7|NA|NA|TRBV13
CASSLVEGATYEQYF
TGTGCCAGCAGCTTAGTGGAGGGGGCAACCTACGAGCAGTACTTC
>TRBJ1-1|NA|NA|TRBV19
CASSTILNTEAFF
TGTGCCAGTAGTACTATCTTGAACACTGAAGCTTTCTTT
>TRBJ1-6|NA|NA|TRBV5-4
CASSLTGGDSPLHF
TGTGCCAGCAGCCTGACAGGTGGGGATTCACCCCTCCACTTT
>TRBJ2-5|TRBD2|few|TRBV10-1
CASSARSGLAGGSETQYF
TGCGCCAGCAGTGCACGTTCGGGACTAGCGGGAGGTTCAGAGACCCAGTACTTC
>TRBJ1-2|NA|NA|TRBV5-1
CASSLDWGDGLYTF
TGCGCCAGCAGCTTGGATTGGGGAGATGGCCTCTACACCTTC
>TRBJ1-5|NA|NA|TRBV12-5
CASGLTVDQPQHF
TGTGCTAGTGGTCTCACGGTGGATCAGCCCCAGCATTTT
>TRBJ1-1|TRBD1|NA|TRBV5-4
CASRRGGTTEAFF
TGTGCCAGCAGACGAGGGGGCACGACTGAAGCTTTCTTT
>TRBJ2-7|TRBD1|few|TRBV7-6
CASSETGQPPSYEQYF
TGTGCCAGCAGCGAGACGGGACAGCCCCCTTCCTACGAGCAGTACTTC
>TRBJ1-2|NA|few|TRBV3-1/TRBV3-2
CASSPPWTVGNYGYTF
TGTGCCAGCAGCCCCCCCTGGACAGTTGGTAACTATGGCTACACCTTC
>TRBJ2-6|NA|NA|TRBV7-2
CASSSGGTGANVLTF
TGTGCCAGCAGCTCCGGAGGGACCGGGGCCAACGTCCTGACTTTC
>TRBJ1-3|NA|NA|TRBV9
CASSVGSTHSENTIYF
TGTGCCAGCAGCGTCGGGAGCACACATTCGGAAAACACCATATATTTT
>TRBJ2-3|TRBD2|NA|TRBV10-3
CAISVGTSPDTQYF
TGTGCCATCAGTGTCGGGACTAGCCCAGATACGCAGTATTTT
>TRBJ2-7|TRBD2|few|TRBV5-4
CASSLELAGSYEQYF
TGTGCCAGCAGCTTGGAACTAGCGGGCTCCTACGAGCAGTACTTC
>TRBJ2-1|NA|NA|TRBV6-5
CASSRAGQANNEQFF
TGTGCCAGCAGTCGAGCGGGACAGGCCAACAATGAGCAGTTCTTC
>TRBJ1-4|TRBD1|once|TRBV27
CASSIRQGQGNEKLFF
TGTGCCAGCAGTATTCGACAGGGTCAGGGTAATGAAAAACTGTTTTTT
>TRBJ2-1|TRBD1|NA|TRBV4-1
CASSQSQGQYNEQFF
TGCGCCAGCAGCCAAAGCCAGGGACAGTACAATGAGCAGTTCTTC
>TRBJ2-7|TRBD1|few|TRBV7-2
CASSLGEGAWYEQYF
TGTGCCAGCAGCTTAGGTGAGGGGGCATGGTACGAGCAGTACTTC
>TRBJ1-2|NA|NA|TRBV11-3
CASSRSNSGDYGYTF
TGTGCCAGCAGCCGCTCTAACTCTGGAGACTATGGCTACACCTTC
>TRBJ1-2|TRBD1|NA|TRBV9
CASSSSQTQQGDGGYTF
TGTGCCAGCAGCTCCTCACAAACCCAACAGGGGGATGGAGGCTACACCTTC
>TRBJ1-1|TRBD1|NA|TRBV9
CASSVADRWGTEAFF
TGTGCCAGCAGCGTAGCGGACAGGTGGGGCACTGAAGCTTTCTTT
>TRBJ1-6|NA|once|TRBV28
CASSLPGTWNSPLHF
TGTGCCAGCAGTTTACCGGGTACGTGGAATTCACCCCTCCACTTT
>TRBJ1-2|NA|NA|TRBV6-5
CASSTGRGYGYTF
TGTGCCAGCAGTACAGGGAGAGGCTATGGCTACACCTTC
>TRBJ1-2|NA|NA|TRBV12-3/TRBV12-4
CASRLGGSGYTF
TGTGCCAGCAGACTGGGGGGGTCTGGCTACACCTTC
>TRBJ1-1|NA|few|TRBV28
CASSRQPMNTEAFF
TGTGCCAGCAGTCGACAGCCTATGAACACTGAAGCTTTCTTT
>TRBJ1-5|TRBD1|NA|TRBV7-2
CASSLGGQGVQPQHF
TGTGCCAGCAGCTTAGGGGGACAGGGGGTTCAGCCCCAGCATTTT
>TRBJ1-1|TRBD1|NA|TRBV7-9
CASSLYLDVTGGNTEAFF
TGTGCCAGCAGCTTATACTTGGACGTGACAGGGGGCAACACTGAAGCTTTCTTT
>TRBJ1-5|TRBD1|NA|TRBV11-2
CASSLGGRDREGSPQHF
TGTGCCAGCAGCTTAGGGGGCCGGGACAGGGAGGGTTCGCCCCAGCATTTT
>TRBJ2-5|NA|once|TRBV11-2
CASSSRGWMSTQYF
TGTGCCAGCAGCTCAAGGGGGTGGATGTCGACCCAGTACTTC
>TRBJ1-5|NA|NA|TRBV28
CASNPSGGGYNQPQHF
TGTGCCAGCAACCCTTCAGGAGGCGGATACAATCAGCCCCAGCATTTT
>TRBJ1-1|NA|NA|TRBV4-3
CASSHRGRTEAFF
TGCGCCAGCAGCCACAGGGGCAGGACTGAAGCTTTCTTT
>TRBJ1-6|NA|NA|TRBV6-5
CASRLPHADSPLHF
TGTGCCAGCAGACTCCCCCATGCGGATTCACCCCTCCACTTT
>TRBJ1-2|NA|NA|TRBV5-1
CASSNPTAYGYTF
TGCGCCAGCAGCAACCCGACAGCCTATGGCTACACCTTC
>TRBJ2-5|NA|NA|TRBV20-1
CSVQRETQYF
TGCAGTGTCCAGCGGGAGACCCAGTACTTC
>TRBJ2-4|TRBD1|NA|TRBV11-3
CASSKIQGSIQYF
TGTGCCAGCAGCAAAATACAGGGGTCAATTCAGTACTTC
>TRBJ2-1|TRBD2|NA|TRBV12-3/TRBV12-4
CASSLSGRGQQFF
TGTGCCAGCAGTTTGAGCGGGAGGGGACAGCAGTTCTTC
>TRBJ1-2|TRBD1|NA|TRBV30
CAWTDRGIVYGYTF
TGTGCCTGGACCGACAGGGGAATCGTCTATGGCTACACCTTC
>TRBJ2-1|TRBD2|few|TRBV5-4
CASSGLAGGPGNEQFF
TGTGCCAGCAGTGGACTAGCGGGGGGGCCGGGCAATGAGCAGTTCTTC
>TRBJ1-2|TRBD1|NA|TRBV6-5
CASSRQGHYGYTF
TGTGCCAGCAGTCGACAGGGACATTATGGCTACACCTTC
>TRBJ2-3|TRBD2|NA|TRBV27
CASSLGLAGGDTQYF
TGTGCCAGCAGTTTGGGACTAGCGGGAGGAGATACGCAGTATTTT
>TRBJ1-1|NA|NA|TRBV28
CASNPTGNTEAFF
TGTGCCAGCAACCCGACAGGGAACACTGAAGCTTTCTTT
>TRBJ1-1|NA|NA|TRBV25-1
CASTPGGTEAFF
TGTGCCAGCACCCCGGGGGGGACTGAAGCTTTCTTT
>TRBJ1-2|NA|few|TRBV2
CASSERAANYGYTF
TGTGCCAGCAGTGAGAGGGCAGCTAACTATGGCTACACCTTC
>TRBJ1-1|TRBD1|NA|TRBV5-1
CASSPQGALNTEAFF
TGCGCCAGCAGCCCGCAGGGGGCCCTGAACACTGAAGCTTTCTTT
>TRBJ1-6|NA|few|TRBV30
CAWSGAGDSPLHF
TGTGCCTGGAGTGGGGCGGGGGATTCACCCCTCCACTTT
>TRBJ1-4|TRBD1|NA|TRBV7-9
CASNGSRQGANEKLFF
TGTGCCAGCAATGGATCACGGCAGGGGGCAAACGAAAAACTGTTTTTT